The T cell receptor (beta chain) described here comes from a study of PD-L1 blockade in urothelial cancer (dated 2017 in TCRdb). For the study in its entirety: All patients started therapy around 2014 and received atezolizumab 1,200 mg intravenously every 3 weeks. Patients had an ECOG performance status of 0 or 1 and had received between 0 and 3 prior chemotherapy regimens. Blood samples gave a median of around 130,000 T cells and approximately 81,000 unique TCRs, with a median clonality of 0.080. Pretreatment tumor samples, along with matched peripheral blood collected serially before and after atezolizumab treatment, underwent TCR sequencing. Blood samples were analyzed 3 weeks after the start of treatment (second dose) and 6 weeks after the start of treatment. Durable clinical benefit was defined as progression-free survival longer than 6 months, and TCR features were also tested against progression-free and overall survival. Pretreatment blood TCR-seq was available for under 35 patients, at least one posttreatment blood collection was obtained for around 25 patients, and tumor TCR-seq was available for around 25 patients. Durable clinical benefit was achieved by nine patients and was not achieved by 20 patients. About 90% of the 29 patients were identified as males with urothelial cancer of bladder origin, and a prior smoking history was reported by 18 of 29 patients. The study, an exploratory multi-omic analysis, examined somatic, immune and clinical correlates of response to PD-L1 blockade with atezolizumab in urothelial cancer. In the same patients who had TCR sequencing, pretreatment tumors also underwent whole exome sequencing and RNA sequencing.

The cohort included under 35 patients with locally advanced or metastatic urothelial carcinoma who were treated at Memorial Sloan Kettering on a trial protocol. Peripheral blood mononuclear cells were collected pretreatment and during treatment, with between 1 and 8 total time points per patient. The Qiagen DNeasy Blood extraction kit was used to purify genomic DNA from total PBMCs and from tumor samples. PBMCs were collected pretreatment and during treatment, and were isolated and stored as previously described. Study-wide conclusions, independent of this receptor: Because the sample size was small (n ≈ 30) and many exploratory analyses were performed, the results are intended to be hypothesis-generating. Improved progression-free and overall survival was associated with having pretreatment peripheral blood TCR clonality below the median. Among patients with durable benefit, tumor-associated TCR clones showed greater expansion in peripheral blood 3 weeks after treatment started (n of about 21, p = 0.022).

On this clone itself: What antigen it recognizes has not been identified. No base quality information exists; no much larger clone differs at one position.

Sequences MGHDK (CDR1) and SYGVNS (CDR2) are obtained from the germline V gene. Between the V and J ends, shortened by 7 bases and 2 bases respectively, the junction contains 6 bases. From cysteine to phenylalanine, the CDR3 is 11 amino acids long. Only the CDR3 part of the read is kept: 33 bases, read in frame from the first base. Synthetic TCR analog templates were spiked into each PCR so that absolute template abundance could be estimated from read counts. Using the immunoSEQ assay, TCRbeta CDR3 regions were amplified from genomic DNA with bias-controlled V and J gene primers. Sequencing of rearranged TCRbeta segments was performed at approximately 20X coverage. Under the source paper's analysis protocol: Clustering was used to correct sequencing errors, and CDR3s were annotated against IMGT so that V, D and J genes could be assigned. Out-of-frame and stop-codon sequences were excluded, and only productive TCRbeta rearrangements were used in downstream analyses. Clonality was calculated as one minus the Shannon entropy normalized by the log of the number of unique productive sequences. Fisher's exact test with Benjamini-Hochberg correction, at a threshold of adjusted p below 0.01, was used to find clones that differed between time points or between blood and tumor. Sourced from immuneACCESS, this table was stored by TCRdb with only in-frame sequences that have V and J called. A share of the clones is absent; for the studies checked, an unresolved V gene accounts for under half, and the remainder has no known explanation. For V, J and clone size, that table is used; D and trimming come from the DNA. The sample profile shows around 32,000 clones; 87% of them were found once. The ten most abundant clones make up under 4% of the sample.

The clonotype originates from a man aged 50-59 years with urothelial cancer. The chain was built from TRBV25-1 and TRBJ2-7, with the D gene too uncertain to name. Sequenced here: PBMCs, sampled around atezolizumab (anti-PD-L1) treatment. CDR3 loop: CASTQTYEQYF. The nucleotide sequence reads TGTGCCAGCACCCAAACCTACGAGCAGTACTTC.